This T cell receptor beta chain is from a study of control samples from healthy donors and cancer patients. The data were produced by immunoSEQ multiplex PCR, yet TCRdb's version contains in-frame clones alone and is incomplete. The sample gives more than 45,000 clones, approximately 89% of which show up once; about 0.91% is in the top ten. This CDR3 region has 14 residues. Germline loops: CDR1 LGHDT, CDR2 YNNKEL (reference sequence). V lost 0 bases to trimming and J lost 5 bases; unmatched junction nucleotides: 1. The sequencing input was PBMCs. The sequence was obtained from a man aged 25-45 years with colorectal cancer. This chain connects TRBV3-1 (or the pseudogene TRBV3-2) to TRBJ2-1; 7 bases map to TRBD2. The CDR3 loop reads CASSQEGGDNEQFF. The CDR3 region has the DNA TGTGCCAGCAGCCAAGAGGGAGGGGACAATGAGCAGTTCTTC.